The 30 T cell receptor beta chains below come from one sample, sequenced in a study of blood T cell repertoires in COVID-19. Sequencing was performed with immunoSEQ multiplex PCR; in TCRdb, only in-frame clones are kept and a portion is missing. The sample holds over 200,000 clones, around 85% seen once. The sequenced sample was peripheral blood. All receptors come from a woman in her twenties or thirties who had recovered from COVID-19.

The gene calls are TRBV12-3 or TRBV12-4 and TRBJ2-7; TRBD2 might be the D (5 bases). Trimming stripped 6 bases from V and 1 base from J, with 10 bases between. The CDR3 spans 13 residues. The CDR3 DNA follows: TGTGCCAGCAGAAACGGGAATTCCTACGAGCAGTACTTC. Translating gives CASRNGNSYEQYF.

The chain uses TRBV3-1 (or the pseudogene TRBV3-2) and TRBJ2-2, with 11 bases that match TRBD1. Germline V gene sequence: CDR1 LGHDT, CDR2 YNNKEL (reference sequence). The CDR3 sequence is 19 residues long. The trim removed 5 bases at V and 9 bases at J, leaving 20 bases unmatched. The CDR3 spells CASSFIAGTGGLDKWELFF. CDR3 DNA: TGTGCCAGCAGCTTCATCGCCGGGACAGGGGGTCTTGACAAGTGGGAGCTGTTTTTT.

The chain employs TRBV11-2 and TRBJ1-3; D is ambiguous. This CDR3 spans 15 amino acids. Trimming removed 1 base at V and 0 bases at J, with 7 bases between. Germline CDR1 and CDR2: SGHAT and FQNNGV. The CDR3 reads CASSLGANSGNTIYF. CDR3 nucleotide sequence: TGTGCCAGCAGCTTAGGGGCCAACTCTGGAAACACCATATATTTT.

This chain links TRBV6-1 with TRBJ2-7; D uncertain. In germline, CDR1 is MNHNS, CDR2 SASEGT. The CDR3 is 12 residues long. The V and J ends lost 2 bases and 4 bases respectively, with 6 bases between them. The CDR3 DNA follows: TGTGCCAGCAGTGAAAGACTTTACGAGCAGTACTTC. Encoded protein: CASSERLYEQYF.

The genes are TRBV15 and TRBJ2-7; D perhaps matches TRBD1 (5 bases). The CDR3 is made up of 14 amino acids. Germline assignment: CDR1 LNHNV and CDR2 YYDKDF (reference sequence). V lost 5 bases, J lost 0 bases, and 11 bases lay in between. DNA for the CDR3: TGTGCCACCAGCTTCACAGGAATCTCCTACGAGCAGTACTTC. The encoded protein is CATSFTGISYEQYF.

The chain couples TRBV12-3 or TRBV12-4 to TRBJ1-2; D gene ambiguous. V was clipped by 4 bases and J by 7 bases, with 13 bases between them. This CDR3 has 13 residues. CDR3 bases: TGTGCCAGCAGTTCCGGAAAACGAGGTGGCTACACCTTC. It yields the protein CASSSGKRGGYTF.

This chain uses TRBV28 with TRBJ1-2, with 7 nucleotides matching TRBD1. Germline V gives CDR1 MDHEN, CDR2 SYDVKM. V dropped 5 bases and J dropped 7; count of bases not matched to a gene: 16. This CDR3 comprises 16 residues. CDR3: CASSNNPGQPLGGYTF. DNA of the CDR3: TGTGCCAGCAGTAACAACCCGGGACAGCCCTTGGGTGGCTACACCTTC.

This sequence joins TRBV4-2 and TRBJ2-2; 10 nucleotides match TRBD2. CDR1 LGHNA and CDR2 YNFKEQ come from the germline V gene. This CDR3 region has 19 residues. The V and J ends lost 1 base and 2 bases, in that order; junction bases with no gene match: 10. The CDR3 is CASSQVTSSGGANTGELFF. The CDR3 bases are TGTGCCAGCAGCCAAGTCACGTCCAGCGGGGGGGCAAACACCGGGGAGCTGTTTTTT.

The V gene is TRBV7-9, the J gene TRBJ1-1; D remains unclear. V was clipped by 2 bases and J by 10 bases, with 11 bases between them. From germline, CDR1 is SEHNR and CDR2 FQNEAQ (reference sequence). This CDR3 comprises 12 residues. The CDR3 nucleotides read TGTGCCAGCAGCTTACGGCCCGAGGGAGCTTTCTTT. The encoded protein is CASSLRPEGAFF.

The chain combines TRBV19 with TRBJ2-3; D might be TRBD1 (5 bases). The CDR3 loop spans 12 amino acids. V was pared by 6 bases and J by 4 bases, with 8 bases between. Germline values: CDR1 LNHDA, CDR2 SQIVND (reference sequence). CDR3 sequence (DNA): TGTGCCAGTAGGGGGCAGTCAGATACGCAGTATTTT. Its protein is CASRGQSDTQYF.

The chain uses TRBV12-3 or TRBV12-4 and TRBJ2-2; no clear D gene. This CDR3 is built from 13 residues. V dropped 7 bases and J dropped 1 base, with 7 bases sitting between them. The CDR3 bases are TGTGCCAGCACCCCCAAGAACACCGGGGAGCTGTTTTTT. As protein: CASTPKNTGELFF.

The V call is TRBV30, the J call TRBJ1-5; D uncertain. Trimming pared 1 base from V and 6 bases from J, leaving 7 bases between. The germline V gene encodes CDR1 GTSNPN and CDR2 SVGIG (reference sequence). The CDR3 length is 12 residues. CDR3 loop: CAWSGLSQPQHF. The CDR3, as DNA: TGTGCCTGGAGTGGTCTGAGTCAGCCCCAGCATTTT.

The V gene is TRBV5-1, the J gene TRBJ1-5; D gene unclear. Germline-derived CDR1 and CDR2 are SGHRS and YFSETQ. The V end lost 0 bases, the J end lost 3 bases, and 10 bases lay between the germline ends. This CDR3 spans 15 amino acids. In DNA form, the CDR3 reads TGCGCCAGCAGCTTGGCAGGACTGCCCAATCAGCCCCAGCATTTT. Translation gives CASSLAGLPNQPQHF.

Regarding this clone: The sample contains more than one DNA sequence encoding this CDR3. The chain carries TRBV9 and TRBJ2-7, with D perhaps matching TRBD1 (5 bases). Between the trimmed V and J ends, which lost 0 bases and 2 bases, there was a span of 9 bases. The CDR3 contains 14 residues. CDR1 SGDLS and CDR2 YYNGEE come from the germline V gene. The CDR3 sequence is CASSVADSPYEQYF. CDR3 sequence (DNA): TGTGCCAGCAGCGTAGCTGACAGCCCCTACGAGCAGTACTTC.

In DNA form, the CDR3 reads TGTGCCAGCAGCTTAATGGCAGGGGCTGGCTACACCTTC. This translates into CASSLMAGAGYTF. The V gene is TRBV7-3, the J gene TRBJ1-2; a weak D match, TRBD1 (6 bases). The CDR3 length is 13 residues. The germline V gene encodes CDR1 SGHTA and CDR2 FQGTGA. V was trimmed by 1 base and J by 7 bases, leaving 10 bases between them.

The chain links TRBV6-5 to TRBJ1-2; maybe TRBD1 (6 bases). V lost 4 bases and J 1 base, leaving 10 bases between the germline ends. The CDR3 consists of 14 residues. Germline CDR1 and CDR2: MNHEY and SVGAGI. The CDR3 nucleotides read TGTGCCAGCAGTTGGACAGCTTTTAACTATGGCTACACCTTC. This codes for CASSWTAFNYGYTF.

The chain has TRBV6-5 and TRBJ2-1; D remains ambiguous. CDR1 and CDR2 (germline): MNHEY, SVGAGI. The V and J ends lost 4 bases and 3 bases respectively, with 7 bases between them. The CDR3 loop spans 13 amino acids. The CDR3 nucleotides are TGTGCCAGCAGTTCCCCCGGCTACAATGAGCAGTTCTTC. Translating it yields CASSSPGYNEQFF.

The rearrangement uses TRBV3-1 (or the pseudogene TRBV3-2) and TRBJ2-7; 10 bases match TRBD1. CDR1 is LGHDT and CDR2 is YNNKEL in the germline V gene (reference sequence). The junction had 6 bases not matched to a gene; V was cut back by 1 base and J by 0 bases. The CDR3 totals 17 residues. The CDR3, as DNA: TGTGCCAGCAGCCAAGGACAGGGGGCCAACGCCTCCTACGAGCAGTACTTC. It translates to CASSQGQGANASYEQYF.

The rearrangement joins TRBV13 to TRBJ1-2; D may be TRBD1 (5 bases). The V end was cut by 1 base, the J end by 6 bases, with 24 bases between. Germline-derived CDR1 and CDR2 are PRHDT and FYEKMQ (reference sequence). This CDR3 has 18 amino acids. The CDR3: CASSLESLWSGPRNGYTF. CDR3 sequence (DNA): TGTGCCAGCAGCTTAGAATCCCTGTGGTCAGGGCCAAGAAATGGCTACACCTTC.

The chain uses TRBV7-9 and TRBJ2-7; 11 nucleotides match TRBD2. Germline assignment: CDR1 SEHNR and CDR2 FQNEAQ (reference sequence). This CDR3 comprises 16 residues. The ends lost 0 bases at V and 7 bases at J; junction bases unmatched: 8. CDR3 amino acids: CASSLALAGAKVEQYF. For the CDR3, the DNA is TGTGCCAGCAGCTTAGCACTAGCGGGGGCCAAAGTGGAGCAGTACTTC.

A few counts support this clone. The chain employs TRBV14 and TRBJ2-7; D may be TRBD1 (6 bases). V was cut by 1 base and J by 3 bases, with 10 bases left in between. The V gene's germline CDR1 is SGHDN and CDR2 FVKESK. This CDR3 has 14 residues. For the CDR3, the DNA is TGTGCCAGCAGCCAAGGGCAGGGACACTACGAGCAGTACTTC. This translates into CASSQGQGHYEQYF.

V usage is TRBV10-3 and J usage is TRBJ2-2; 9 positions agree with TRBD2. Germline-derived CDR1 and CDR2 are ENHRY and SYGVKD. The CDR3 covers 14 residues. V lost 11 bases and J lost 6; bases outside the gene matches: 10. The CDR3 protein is CAARPTSGAGELFF. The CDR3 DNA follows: TGTGCCGCGAGACCGACTAGCGGAGCCGGGGAGCTGTTTTTT.

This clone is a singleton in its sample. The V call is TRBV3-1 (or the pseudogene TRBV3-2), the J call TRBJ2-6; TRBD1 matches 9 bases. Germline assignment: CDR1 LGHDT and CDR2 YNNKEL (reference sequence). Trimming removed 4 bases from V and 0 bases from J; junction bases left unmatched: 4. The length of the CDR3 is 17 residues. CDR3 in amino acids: CASSPDRGISGANVLTF. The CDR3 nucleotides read TGTGCCAGCAGCCCGGACAGGGGCATCTCTGGGGCCAACGTCCTGACTTTC.

The chain's CDR3 is CASSVGRGNTEAFF. The CDR3, as DNA: TGTGCCAGCAGCGTAGGCAGGGGCAACACTGAAGCTTTCTTT. This chain connects TRBV9 to TRBJ1-1; D is possibly TRBD1 (6 bases). This CDR3 comprises 14 residues. The V gene's germline CDR1 is SGDLS and CDR2 YYNGEE. The V and J ends lost 0 bases and 2 bases respectively, with 8 bases between them. Looking up the rest from reference TRBV9 and TRBJ1-1 gives the full variable domain: DSGVTQTPKHLITATGQRVTLRCSPRSGDLSVYWYQQSLDQGLQFLIQYYNGEERAKGNILERFSAQQFPDLHSELNLSSLELGDSALYFCASSVGRGNTEAFFGQGTRLTVV.

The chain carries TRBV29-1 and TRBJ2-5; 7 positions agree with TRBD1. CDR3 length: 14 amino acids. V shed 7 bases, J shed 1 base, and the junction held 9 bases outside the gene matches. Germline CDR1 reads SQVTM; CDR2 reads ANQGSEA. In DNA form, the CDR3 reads TGCAGCGGCGGACAGGTGGGCCTCCAAGAGACCCAGTACTTC. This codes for CSGGQVGLQETQYF.

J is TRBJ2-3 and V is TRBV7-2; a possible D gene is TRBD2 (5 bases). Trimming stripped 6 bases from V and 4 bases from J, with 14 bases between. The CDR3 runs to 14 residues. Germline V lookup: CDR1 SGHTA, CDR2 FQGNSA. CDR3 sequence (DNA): TGTGCCAGCAGGTCCGGCAGCGGAGCAGATACGCAGTATTTT. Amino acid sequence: CASRSGSGADTQYF.

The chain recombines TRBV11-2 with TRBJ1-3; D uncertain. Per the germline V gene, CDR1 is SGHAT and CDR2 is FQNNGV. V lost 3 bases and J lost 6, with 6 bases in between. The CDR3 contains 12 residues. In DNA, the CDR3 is TGTGCCAGCAGCTTCGGTCCAAACACCATATATTTT. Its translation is CASSFGPNTIYF.

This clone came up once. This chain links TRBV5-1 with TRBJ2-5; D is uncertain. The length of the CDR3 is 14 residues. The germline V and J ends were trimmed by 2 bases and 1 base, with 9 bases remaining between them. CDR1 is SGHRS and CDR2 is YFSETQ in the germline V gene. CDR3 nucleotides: TGCGCCAGCAGCTTCGGTATGTCCCAAGAGACCCAGTACTTC. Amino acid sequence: CASSFGMSQETQYF.

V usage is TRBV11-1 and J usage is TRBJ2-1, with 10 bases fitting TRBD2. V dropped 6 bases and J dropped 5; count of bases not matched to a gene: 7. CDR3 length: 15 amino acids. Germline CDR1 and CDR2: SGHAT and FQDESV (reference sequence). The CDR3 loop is CASSISSGGHNEQFF. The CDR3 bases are TGTGCCAGCAGTATCAGTAGCGGGGGGCACAATGAGCAGTTCTTC.

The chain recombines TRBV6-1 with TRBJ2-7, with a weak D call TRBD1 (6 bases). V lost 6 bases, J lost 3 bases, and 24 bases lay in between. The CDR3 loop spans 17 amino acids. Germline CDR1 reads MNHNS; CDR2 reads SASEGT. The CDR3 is CASREHTGIGAVYEQYF. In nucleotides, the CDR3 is TGTGCCAGCAGGGAACATACAGGGATTGGAGCCGTCTACGAGCAGTACTTC.